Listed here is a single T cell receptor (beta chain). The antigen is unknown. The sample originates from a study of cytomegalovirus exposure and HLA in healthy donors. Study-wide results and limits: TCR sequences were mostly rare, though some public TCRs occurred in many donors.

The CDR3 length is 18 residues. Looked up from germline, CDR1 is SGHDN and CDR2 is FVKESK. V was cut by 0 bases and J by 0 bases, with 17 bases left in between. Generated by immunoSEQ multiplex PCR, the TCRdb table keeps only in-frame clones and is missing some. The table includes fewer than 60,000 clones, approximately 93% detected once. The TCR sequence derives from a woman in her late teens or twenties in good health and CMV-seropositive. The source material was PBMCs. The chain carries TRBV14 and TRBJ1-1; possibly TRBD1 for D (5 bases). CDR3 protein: CASSQDIAKGILNTEAFF. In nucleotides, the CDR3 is TGTGCCAGCAGCCAAGATATCGCGAAGGGGATACTGAACACTGAAGCTTTCTTT.